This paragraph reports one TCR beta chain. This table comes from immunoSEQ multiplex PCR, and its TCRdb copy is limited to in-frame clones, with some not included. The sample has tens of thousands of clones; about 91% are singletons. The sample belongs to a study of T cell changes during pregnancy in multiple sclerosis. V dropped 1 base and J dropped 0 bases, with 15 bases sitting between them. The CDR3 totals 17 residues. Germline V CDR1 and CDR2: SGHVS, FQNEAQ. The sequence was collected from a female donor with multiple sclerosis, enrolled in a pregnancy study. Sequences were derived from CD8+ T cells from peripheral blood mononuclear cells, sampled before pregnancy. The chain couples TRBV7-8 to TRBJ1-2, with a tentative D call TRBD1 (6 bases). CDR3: CASSLDPDSQTNYGYTF. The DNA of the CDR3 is TGTGCCAGCAGCTTAGACCCGGACAGCCAGACTAACTATGGCTACACCTTC.